The 18 T cell receptor beta chains given below trace back to one sample, sequenced in a study of tumor and adjacent non-tumor tissue in lung cancer. A modified ARM-PCR protocol with three rounds of nested PCR amplified TCRbeta. TCRdb reprocessed the multiplex PCR reads via MiXCR and lists one record per CDR3 protein. In the table there are 68,000 or so distinct CDR3 sequences, approximately 63% of which are singletons. This sample's RNA came from whole unsorted tissue. The sequencing input was lung tumor tissue. These receptors were collected from a man aged 45-65 years with non-small cell lung cancer.

This clonotype was detected many times. The chain recombines TRBV6-5 with TRBJ2-7; 10 nucleotides line up with TRBD1. This CDR3 contains 15 residues. The V and J ends lost 2 bases and 0 bases, in that order; junction bases with no gene match: 1. The V gene's germline CDR1 is MNHEY and CDR2 SVGAGI. For the CDR3, the DNA is TGTGCCAGCAGTTACGGGACAGGGGCCTCCTACGAGCAGTACTTC. Its protein is CASSYGTGASYEQYF.

As for this clonotype: Sequence at one end of the junction differs from germline and may be a read error. The chain links TRBV11-2 to TRBJ1-5; D gene uncertain. The CDR3 runs to 14 residues. Germline V gene sequence: CDR1 SGHAT, CDR2 FQNNGV. The CDR3 region is CASSKRAVNQPQHF. CDR3 coding DNA: TGTGCCAGCAGCAAAAGGGCGGTCAATCAGCCTCAGCATTTT.

This clonotype has ten or more counts. V usage is TRBV4-1 and J usage is TRBJ1-5; no firm D call. CDR1 MGHRA and CDR2 YSYEKL come from the germline V gene. Trimming took off 1 base at V and 9 bases at J, with 13 bases between the two ends. The CDR3 runs to 14 residues. The CDR3 sequence: CASSQGQDLGPQHF. The CDR3 nucleotides read TGCGCCAGCAGCCAAGGCCAGGACCTGGGGCCCCAGCATTTT.

The chain uses TRBV6-1 and TRBJ2-3; a possible D gene is TRBD1 (6 bases). The last part of the DNA fits TRBJ1-5 better; the J call may be wrong. Germline lookup yields CDR1 MNHNS and CDR2 SASEGT. The CDR3 sequence is 17 residues long. The CDR3 sequence is CASSEALAGDSADMQHF. The CDR3 DNA reads as TGTGCCAGCAGTGAAGCGTTGGCAGGGGATTCGGCAGATATGCAGCATTTT.

This clonotype appeared many times. CDR3 amino acids: CASSRDGPYEQYF. Written as DNA, the CDR3 is TGTGCCAGCAGCCGGGACGGACCCTACGAGCAGTACTTC. The J gene is TRBJ2-7, the V gene TRBV6-1; D may be TRBD1 or TRBD2 (5 bases each). This CDR3 is built from 13 residues. Germline V CDR1 and CDR2: MNHNS, SASEGT. Between the trimmed V and J ends, which lost 6 bases and 2 bases, there was a span of 11 bases.

DNA for the CDR3: TGTGCCAGCAGCGTACAGGGGAAGCAGCCCCAGCATTTT. It codes for CASSVQGKQPQHF. The rearrangement joins TRBV6-1 to TRBJ1-5; 7 nucleotides line up with TRBD1. The CDR3 sequence is 13 residues long. The germline gives CDR1 MNHNS, CDR2 SASEGT. The V and J ends lost 6 bases and 7 bases, in that order; junction bases with no gene match: 6.

This clonotype has just one count. Germline and junction disagree at one end, which may indicate a read error. The chain uses TRBV6-6 and TRBJ1-1; 8 positions match TRBD1. Per germline, CDR1 MNHNY and CDR2 SVGAGI (reference sequence). CDR3 length: 13 residues. Here the CDR3 reads CASLQGVRAEAFF. The CDR3 bases are TGTGCCAGCCTACAGGGGGTGAGGGCTGAAGCCTTCTTT.

The chain is built from TRBV5-1 and TRBJ2-2; D not certain. This CDR3 comprises 16 residues. Germline loops: CDR1 SGHRS, CDR2 YFSETQ. Trimming took off 2 bases at V and 5 bases at J, with 16 bases between the two ends. DNA for the CDR3: TGCGCCAGCAGCTTATGGCTAGTGGAAAAGACCGGGGAGCTGTTTTTT. It specifies CASSLWLVEKTGELFF.

A word on this clonotype: This clone may be a read error of a much larger clone one base away. V is TRBV29-1 and J is TRBJ2-7; tentative D call: TRBD1 (5 bases). Trimming took 6 bases from V and 0 from J, leaving 6 bases between them. Germline V CDR1 and CDR2: SQVTM, ANQGSEA. This CDR3 spans 11 amino acids. The DNA for the CDR3 is TGCAGCGTGGACATCTCCTACGAGCAGTACTTC. Protein product: CSVDISYEQYF.

This clonotype was seen at least ten times. This sequence joins TRBV4-1 and TRBJ2-7; D gene uncertain. This CDR3 spans 11 amino acids. Germline V gives CDR1 MGHRA, CDR2 YSYEKL. Trimming pared 4 bases from V and 7 bases from J, leaving 8 bases between. The CDR3 protein is CASSLHGEQYF. The CDR3 DNA is TGCGCCAGCAGCCTTCATGGTGAGCAGTACTTC.

Note on this clonotype: Relative to the germline gene, one junction end is altered; a read error may explain this. This chain joins TRBV11-2 and TRBJ1-2; no definite D call. CDR1 and CDR2 (germline): SGHAT, FQNNGV. The CDR3 has 14 amino acids. The CDR3 protein is CASSPLDANYGYTF. The CDR3 nucleotides read TGTGCCAGCAGCCCTTTGGACGCTAATTATGGCTACACCTTC.

This clonotype has a handful of counts. A much larger clone lies a single base off, so this may be a read error. The V call is TRBV6-1, the J call TRBJ2-7, with a weak D call TRBD2 (6 bases). This CDR3 is built from 12 residues. In germline, CDR1 is MNHNS, CDR2 SASEGT. CDR3 in amino acids: CATRRDSCEQYF. The CDR3 DNA is TGTGCCACCCGCAGGGACTCCTGCGAGCAGTACTTC.

This clonotype has a count of ten or more. J is TRBJ2-2 and V is TRBV12-3 or TRBV12-4; 7 nucleotides agree with TRBD2. CDR3 length: 14 amino acids. V shed 7 bases, J shed 1 base, and the junction held 3 bases outside the gene matches. In DNA, the CDR3 is TGTGCCAGCAAGCGGGGTCTGAACACCGGGGAGCTGTTTTTT. This gives the protein CASKRGLNTGELFF.

In this sample, this clonotype turned up many times. The chain links TRBV6-5 to TRBJ2-5, with D possibly being TRBD1 or TRBD2 (5 bases each). There are 13 residues in the CDR3. Trimming left V 2 bases short and J 7 bases short, with 11 bases between. Germline V gives CDR1 MNHEY, CDR2 SVGAGI. CDR3 amino acids: CASSYLGAGTQYF. The DNA for the CDR3 is TGTGCCAGCAGTTACCTCGGGGCCGGGACCCAGTACTTC.

Note on this clonotype: Germline and junction disagree at one end, which may indicate a read error. The chain has TRBV30 and TRBJ1-1; maybe TRBD1 (5 bases). The germline V gene has CDR1 GTSNPN and CDR2 SVGIG (reference sequence). The CDR3 has 13 residues. CDR3 sequence (DNA): TGTGTCTGGAGAAGTCCGGGGGTATCTGAAGCCTTCTTT. It yields the protein CVWRSPGVSEAFF.

For this clonotype: This may stem from a read error, because a much larger clone lies one nucleotide away. V gene TRBV6-5 combines with J gene TRBJ2-3; no clear D. The J call could be wrong; TRBJ1-5 is a better fit for the DNA end. This CDR3 contains 17 residues. The V gene's germline CDR1 is MNHEY and CDR2 SVGAGI. DNA of the CDR3: TGTGCCAGCAGTTACTCTCCCCCCGGGCTTAGCACAGATACGCAGCATTTT. Encoded protein: CASSYSPPGLSTDTQHF.

In the case of this clonotype: This could be a read error, since a much larger clone is one nucleotide away. The V call is TRBV14, the J call TRBJ1-1; 9 bases are shared with TRBD1. In germline, CDR1 is SGHDN, CDR2 FVKESK. The CDR3 covers 15 residues. The CDR3, as DNA: TGTGCCAGCAGCCAGGCTGGGACAGGGAATACTGAAGATTTCTTT. Translation gives CASSQAGTGNTEDFF.

This sequence joins TRBV5-1 and TRBJ2-1; 7 positions agree with TRBD2. Unmatched junction bases numbered 3, after V lost 5 bases and J lost 1 base. This CDR3 has 14 amino acids. Germline CDR1 SGHRS, CDR2 YFSETQ. The CDR3 is CASSPGGSYNEQFF. In DNA, the CDR3 is TGCGCCAGCAGTCCGGGAGGATCCTACAATGAGCAGTTCTTC.